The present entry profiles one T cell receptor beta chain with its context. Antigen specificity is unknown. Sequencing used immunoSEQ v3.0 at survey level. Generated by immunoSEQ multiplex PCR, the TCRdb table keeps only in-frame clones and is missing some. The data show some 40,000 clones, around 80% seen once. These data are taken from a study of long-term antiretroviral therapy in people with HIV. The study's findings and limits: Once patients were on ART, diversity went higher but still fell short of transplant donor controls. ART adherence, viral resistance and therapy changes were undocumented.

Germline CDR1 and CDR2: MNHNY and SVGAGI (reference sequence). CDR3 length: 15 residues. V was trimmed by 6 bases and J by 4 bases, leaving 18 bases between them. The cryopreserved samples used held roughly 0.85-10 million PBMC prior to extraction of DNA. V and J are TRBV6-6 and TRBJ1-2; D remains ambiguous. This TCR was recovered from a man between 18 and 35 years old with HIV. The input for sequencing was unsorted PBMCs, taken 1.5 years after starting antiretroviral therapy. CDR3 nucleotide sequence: TGTGCCAGCAGACCCGACACGGATCCTGTCTATGGCTACACCTTC. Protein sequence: CASRPDTDPVYGYTF.